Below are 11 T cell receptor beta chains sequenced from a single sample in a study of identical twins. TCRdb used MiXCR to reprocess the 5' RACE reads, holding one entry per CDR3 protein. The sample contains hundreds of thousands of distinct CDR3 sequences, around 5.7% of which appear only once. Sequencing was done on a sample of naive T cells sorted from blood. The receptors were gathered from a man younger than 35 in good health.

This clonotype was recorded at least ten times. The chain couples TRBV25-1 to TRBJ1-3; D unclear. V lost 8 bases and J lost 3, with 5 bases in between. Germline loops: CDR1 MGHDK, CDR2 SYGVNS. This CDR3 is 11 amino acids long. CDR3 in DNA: TGTGCCAGCGTGGGTGGAAACACCATATATTTT. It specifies CASVGGNTIYF.

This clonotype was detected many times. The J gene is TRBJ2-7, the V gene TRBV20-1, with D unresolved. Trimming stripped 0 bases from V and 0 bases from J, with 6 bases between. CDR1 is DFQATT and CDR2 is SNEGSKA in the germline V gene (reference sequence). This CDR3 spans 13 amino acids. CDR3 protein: CSARDRYSYEQYF. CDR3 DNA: TGCAGTGCTAGAGACAGGTACTCCTACGAGCAGTACTTC.

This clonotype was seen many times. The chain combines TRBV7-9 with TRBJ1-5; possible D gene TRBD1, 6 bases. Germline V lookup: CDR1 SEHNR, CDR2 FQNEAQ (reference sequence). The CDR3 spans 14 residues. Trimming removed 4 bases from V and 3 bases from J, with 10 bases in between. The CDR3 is CASSSPGVNQPQHF. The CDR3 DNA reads TGTGCCAGCAGCTCGCCAGGGGTCAATCAGCCCCAGCATTTT.

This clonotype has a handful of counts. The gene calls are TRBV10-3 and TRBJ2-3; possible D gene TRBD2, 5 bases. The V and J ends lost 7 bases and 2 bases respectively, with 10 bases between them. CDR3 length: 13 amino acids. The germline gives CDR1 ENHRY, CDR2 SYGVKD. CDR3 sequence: CAITPTNTDTQYF. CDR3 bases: TGTGCCATCACGCCGACTAACACAGATACGCAGTATTTT.

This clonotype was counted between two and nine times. CDR3 sequence (DNA): TGTGCCACCAGGGGGGACGGCTCCTACGAGCAGTACGTC. As protein: CATRGDGSYEQYV. The chain carries TRBV15 and TRBJ2-7; D might be TRBD1 or TRBD2, each matching 5 bases. Germline V gene sequence: CDR1 LNHNV, CDR2 YYDKDF (reference sequence). The germline V and J ends were trimmed by 6 bases and 0 bases, with 9 bases remaining between them. The CDR3 spans 13 residues.

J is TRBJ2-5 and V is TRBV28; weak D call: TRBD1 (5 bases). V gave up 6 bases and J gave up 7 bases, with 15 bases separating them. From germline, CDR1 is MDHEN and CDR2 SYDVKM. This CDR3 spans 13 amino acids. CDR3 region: CASSLSGATTQYF. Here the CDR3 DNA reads TGTGCCAGCAGCCTCTCTGGGGCAACGACCCAGTACTTC.

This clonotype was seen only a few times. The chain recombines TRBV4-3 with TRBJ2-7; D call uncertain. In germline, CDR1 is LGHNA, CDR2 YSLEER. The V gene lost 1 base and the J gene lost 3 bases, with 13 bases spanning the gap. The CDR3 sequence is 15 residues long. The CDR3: CASSQGRGDLYEQYF. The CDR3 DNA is TGCGCCAGCAGCCAAGGGCGAGGAGATCTCTACGAGCAGTACTTC.

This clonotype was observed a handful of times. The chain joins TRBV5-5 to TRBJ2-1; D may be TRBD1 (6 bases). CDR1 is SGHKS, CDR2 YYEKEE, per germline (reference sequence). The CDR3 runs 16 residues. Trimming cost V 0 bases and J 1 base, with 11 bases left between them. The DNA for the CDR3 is TGTGCCAGCAGCTTGGCCGGCGGACAGTCCTACAATGAGCAGTTCTTC. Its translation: CASSLAGGQSYNEQFF.

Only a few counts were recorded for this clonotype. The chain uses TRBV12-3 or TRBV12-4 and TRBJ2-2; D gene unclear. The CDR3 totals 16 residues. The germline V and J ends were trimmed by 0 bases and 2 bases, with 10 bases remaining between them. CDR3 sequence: CASSLAPAANTGELFF. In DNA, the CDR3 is TGTGCCAGCAGTTTAGCGCCGGCAGCAAACACCGGGGAGCTGTTTTTT.

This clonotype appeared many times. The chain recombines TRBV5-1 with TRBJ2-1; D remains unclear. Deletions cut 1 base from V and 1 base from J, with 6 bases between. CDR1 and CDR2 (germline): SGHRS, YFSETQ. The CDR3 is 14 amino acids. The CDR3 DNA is TGCGCCAGCAGCTTGATACCATCCTACAATGAGCAGTTCTTC. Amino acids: CASSLIPSYNEQFF.

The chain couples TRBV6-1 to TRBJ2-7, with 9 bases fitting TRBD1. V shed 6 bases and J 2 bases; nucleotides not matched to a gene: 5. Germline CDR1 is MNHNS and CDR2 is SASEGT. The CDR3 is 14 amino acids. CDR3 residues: CASSHGQGPYEQYV. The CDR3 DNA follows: TGTGCCAGCAGCCACGGACAGGGGCCCTACGAGCAGTACGTC.